This T cell receptor (beta chain) was sequenced in a study of blood T cell repertoires in COVID-19. Some clones are missing from TCRdb's copy, which holds only in-frame ones; the method was immunoSEQ multiplex PCR. The table records about 120,000 clones, roughly 77% of them present only once. Germline lookup yields CDR1 SGHDT and CDR2 YYEEEE. Trimming took 4 bases from V and 5 from J; bases not matched to a gene: 9. There are 17 residues in the CDR3. The source of this sequence is a man in his sixties with active or convalescent COVID-19. The sequencing input was peripheral blood. The chain couples TRBV5-6 to TRBJ2-5, with TRBD2 matching over 15 bases. DNA for the CDR3: TGTGCCAGCAGCGCGCCCCGGACTAGCGGGAGGGGGGAGACCCAGTACTTC. Translated: CASSAPRTSGRGETQYF.